The rows below give T cell receptor beta chains drawn from one sample of a study of cytomegalovirus exposure and HLA in healthy donors. TCRdb's table, derived via immunoSEQ multiplex PCR, lists solely in-frame clones and lacks some. This table holds roughly 90,000 clones, approximately 74% found once. The sequencing sample was made of PBMCs. Every receptor here comes from a man aged 25-40 years in good health and CMV-seropositive. Both conserved end residues are part of each CDR3. A D gene is named only where the DNA matches it firmly. Expanded clones are given a class, and other clones once, few, many or no size at all.

V gene,J gene,clone size,D gene,CDR3 DNA,CDR3 protein
TRBV4-1,TRBJ2-2,NA,TRBD2,TGCGCCAGCAGCCAAGTAGGGCGGGGGTCCTCCACCGGGGAGCTGTTTTTT,CASSQVGRGSSTGELFF
TRBV6-6,TRBJ2-7,NA,NA,TGTGCCAGCAGTTACGGGTCAGGACTTTACGAGCAGTACTTC,CASSYGSGLYEQYF
TRBV28,TRBJ1-2,NA,NA,TGTGCCAGCAGAGAAGACACTGACTATGGCTACACCTTC,CASREDTDYGYTF
TRBV7-9,TRBJ2-7,NA,TRBD1,TGTGCCAGCAGCCCACGGGACAGGGGTTACGAGCAGTACTTC,CASSPRDRGYEQYF
TRBV4-1,TRBJ1-4,NA,NA,TGCGCCAGCAGCCAAGTTGGTATAAGGAGGACGTGGGGTGAAAAACTGTTTTTT,CASSQVGIRRTWGEKLFF
TRBV6-6,TRBJ1-1,once,TRBD1,TGTGCCAGCAGCAGCACAGGGGAAACTGAAGCTTTCTTT,CASSSTGETEAFF
TRBV4-1,TRBJ1-1,NA,TRBD1,TGCGCCAGCAGCCAAGTCCATGGGGGGACAGGGCCGAACACTGAAGCTTTCTTT,CASSQVHGGTGPNTEAFF
TRBV14,TRBJ2-2,NA,NA,TGTGCCAGCAGCCGACTTGGACAGGAGGGAGCCGGGGAGCTGTTTTTT,CASSRLGQEGAGELFF
TRBV4-1,TRBJ1-2,NA,NA,TGCGCCAGCAGCCAAGAACAGGGTAACCACGGCTACACCTTC,CASSQEQGNHGYTF
TRBV30,TRBJ2-7,NA,NA,TGTGCCTGGAGTGGGACTGTCGTTACCCCCTACGAGCAGTACTTC,CAWSGTVVTPYEQYF
TRBV4-3,TRBJ2-7,few,TRBD1,TGCGCCAGCAGCCATGGACAGGGGTCCTACGAGCAGTACTTC,CASSHGQGSYEQYF
TRBV9,TRBJ2-3,NA,NA,TGTGCCAGCAGTGCTTCGAGGGATACGCAGTATTTT,CASSASRDTQYF
TRBV29-1,TRBJ2-1,NA,NA,TGCAGCGCCCCCGTCTACAATGAGCAGTTCTTC,CSAPVYNEQFF
TRBV5-1,TRBJ1-3,NA,NA,TGCGCCAGCAGCTTGGAGACGGTCGGGGGCACCATATATTTT,CASSLETVGGTIYF
TRBV9,TRBJ1-2,few,NA,TGTGCCAGCACCTATGGACAGACGAACTATGGCTACACCTTC,CASTYGQTNYGYTF
TRBV5-1,TRBJ1-2,NA,NA,TGCGCCAGCAGCTTGGGACAGAACTATGGCTACACCTTC,CASSLGQNYGYTF
TRBV7-6,TRBJ2-7,few,NA,TGTGCCAGCAGCTTAGTCCAAACAGGCGAGCAGTACTTC,CASSLVQTGEQYF
TRBV25-1,TRBJ2-2,NA,TRBD2,TGTGCCAGCAGTGATCCCGGGAGGGGGTTGAACACCGGGGAGCTGTTTTTT,CASSDPGRGLNTGELFF
TRBV7-2,TRBJ1-1,once,NA,TGTGCCAGCAGGCCACAGGTTTTGGACACTGAAGCTTTCTTT,CASRPQVLDTEAFF
TRBV5-1,TRBJ2-3,NA,TRBD2,TGCGCCAGCAGCTCACTAGCGGGGCCAAGGGATACGCAGTATTTT,CASSSLAGPRDTQYF
TRBV5-5,TRBJ2-7,few,TRBD1,TGTGCCAGCAGCCCCGGACAGGGGAGAATTAGCGGCTACGAGCAGTACTTC,CASSPGQGRISGYEQYF
TRBV5-8,TRBJ1-1,NA,NA,TGTGCCAGCAGCTTGGATGGAAGGGGGAACACTGAAGCTTTCTTT,CASSLDGRGNTEAFF
TRBV6-5,TRBJ1-1,few,NA,TGTGCCAGCAGTTACTTTCAGGGGTTGTCTGAAGCTTTCTTT,CASSYFQGLSEAFF
TRBV9,TRBJ2-3,NA,TRBD2,TGTGCCAGCAGCGTAGGAGGGGCGGGAGGTACAGATACGCAGTATTTT,CASSVGGAGGTDTQYF
TRBV7-8,TRBJ2-1,NA,TRBD2,TGTGCCAGCAGCCGGACTAGCGGGAGGGCTCTTAATGAGCAGTTCTTC,CASSRTSGRALNEQFF
TRBV6-5,TRBJ2-1,NA,NA,TGTGCCAGCAGCCGGGACACGTTCTTTGACTACCGGTTCTTC,CASSRDTFFDYRFF
TRBV29-1,TRBJ1-1,NA,NA,TGCAGCGCCGGATTCGGGGGGAACACTGAAGCTTTCTTT,CSAGFGGNTEAFF
TRBV5-1,TRBJ1-6,NA,TRBD1,TGCGCCAGCAGCTTGGACAGGGGGAATTCACCCCTCCACTTT,CASSLDRGNSPLHF
TRBV4-2,TRBJ2-2,few,NA,TGTGCCAGCAGCCACTCCCCTTTGAACACCGGGGAGCTGTTTTTT,CASSHSPLNTGELFF
TRBV11-3,TRBJ2-3,NA,NA,TGTGCCAGCAGCTTGGATACAGTAGATACGCAGTATTTT,CASSLDTVDTQYF
TRBV9,TRBJ1-2,NA,TRBD1,TGTGCCAGCAGCACCCCAGGGGGCGGCTATGGCTACACCTTC,CASSTPGGGYGYTF
TRBV12-5,TRBJ1-2,NA,TRBD1,TGTGCTAGTGGTTTGGTGGGGACAGGGAAAGGCTACACCTTC,CASGLVGTGKGYTF
TRBV6-5,TRBJ1-2,NA,NA,TGTGCCAGCAGTTCCCCCGGACATTCTAACTATGGCTACACCTTC,CASSSPGHSNYGYTF
TRBV19,TRBJ1-5,NA,TRBD1,TGTGCCAGTAGTATTATGGCAGGGGGTTATCAGCCCCAGCATTTT,CASSIMAGGYQPQHF
TRBV6-1,TRBJ2-1,NA,NA,TGTGCCAGCCTTCGGGACTGGTGGACGGACAATGAGCAGTTCTTC,CASLRDWWTDNEQFF
TRBV19,TRBJ1-5,NA,NA,TGTGCCAGTAGTCCGACTCTTAGCAATCAGCCCCAGCATTTT,CASSPTLSNQPQHF
TRBV5-1,TRBJ1-1,NA,TRBD1,TGCGCCAGCAGCTTACAGGCGGGACAGGGGAACACTGAAGCTTTCTTT,CASSLQAGQGNTEAFF
TRBV4-1,TRBJ2-1,NA,TRBD1,TGCGCCAGCAGCCAGACAGGGGACTACAATGAGCAGTTCTTC,CASSQTGDYNEQFF
TRBV7-2,TRBJ2-2,NA,NA,TGTGCCAGCAGCAGCAAGAGGCAGGGAAGAGGGGAGCTGTTTTTT,CASSSKRQGRGELFF
TRBV28,TRBJ2-7,once,TRBD2,TGTGCCAGCTCAGTGGTAGCGGGATCCGGGTACGAGCAGTACTTC,CASSVVAGSGYEQYF
TRBV13,TRBJ1-1,NA,NA,TGTGCCGGTTCCGGGGGGTTGGGCCCTGAAGCTTTCTTT,CAGSGGLGPEAFF
TRBV6-5,TRBJ1-4,NA,TRBD1,TGTGCCAGCAGTTACACCCAGGGGGGTAATGAAAAACTGTTTTTT,CASSYTQGGNEKLFF
TRBV4-1,TRBJ1-1,NA,TRBD1,TGCGCCAGCAGCCTGGGGACAGCGACGATCACTGAAGCTTTCTTT,CASSLGTATITEAFF
TRBV7-9,TRBJ1-1,NA,NA,TGTGCCAGCAGCTTTTTCGGGGACACTGAAGCTTTCTTT,CASSFFGDTEAFF
TRBV5-1,TRBJ2-5,NA,NA,TGCGCCAGCAGCTTGGCCGTCGGAGGGCCCCAAGAGACCCAGTACTTC,CASSLAVGGPQETQYF